Below, one T cell receptor (beta chain) is given with its context. The data originate from a study of T cell changes during pregnancy in multiple sclerosis. Only in-frame clones appear in the TCRdb table, and some are missing; sequencing was by immunoSEQ multiplex PCR. The data show 40,000 to 60,000 clones, about nine tenths seen once. Trimming cost V 0 bases and J 0 bases, with 10 bases left between them. CDR1 is SGHNT, CDR2 YYREEE, per germline (reference sequence). The length of the CDR3 is 16 residues. The TCR comes from a female donor with multiple sclerosis, enrolled in a pregnancy study. Source: CD4+ T cells from peripheral blood mononuclear cells, taken after pregnancy. V gene TRBV5-4 combines with J gene TRBJ1-5; unclear D gene. The CDR3 nucleotides are TGTGCCAGCAGCTTGGTCCCGGGTCATAGCAATCAGCCCCAGCATTTT. Residues: CASSLVPGHSNQPQHF.